The 11 T cell receptor beta chains below come from one sample, sequenced in a study of a mutant IDH1 vaccine in newly diagnosed glioma. Only in-frame clones appear in the TCRdb table, and some are missing; sequencing was by immunoSEQ multiplex PCR. This table holds roughly 29,000 clones, 65% to 85% found once. No antigen has been identified for these receptors. Time point reported: week 23, last vaccination. It was 300 ug of mutant IDH1 20-mer peptide that made up each vaccine dose, given with topical imiquimod. Sequencing used PBMCs, obtained from a glioma patient whose treatment included an IDH1 peptide vaccine. Receptors were obtained from a woman younger than 35 with glioma.

The chain recombines TRBV7-2 with TRBJ1-2; D remains ambiguous. Trimming removed 9 bases at V and 4 bases at J, with 12 bases between. The CDR3 totals 12 residues. Germline V gene sequence: CDR1 SGHTA, CDR2 FQGNSA. CDR3 coding DNA: TGTGCCAGTGGCGGCCCGCCCTATGGCTACACCTTC. It specifies CASGGPPYGYTF.

The chain joins TRBV11-3 to TRBJ1-1; TRBD1 aligns across 7 bases. CDR1 is SGHNT and CDR2 is YENEEA in the germline V gene. The CDR3 has 15 amino acids. V shed 5 bases, J shed 0 bases, and the junction held 6 bases outside the gene matches. The CDR3 DNA sequence: TGTGCCAGCAGCACCCGACAGGGCATGAACACTGAAGCTTTCTTT. It translates to CASSTRQGMNTEAFF.

The rearrangement links TRBV5-6 to TRBJ2-7; the D is unclear. CDR3 length equals 12 residues. CDR1 and CDR2 (germline): SGHDT, YYEEEE. The ends were cut back, 3 bases at V and 6 bases at J, with 10 bases in the middle. CDR3 region: CASSSGPAEQYF. Here the CDR3 DNA reads TGTGCCAGCAGCTCGGGCCCCGCCGAGCAGTACTTC.

This clone was counted only a few times. V gene TRBV19 combines with J gene TRBJ1-5, with D uncertain. V was shortened by 5 bases and J by 11 bases, with 10 bases between the two germline ends. Germline loops: CDR1 LNHDA, CDR2 SQIVND (reference sequence). The CDR3 totals 11 residues. CDR3 sequence (DNA): TGTGCCAGTAGTTCCCTCCAGGCCCAGCATTTT. It codes for CASSSLQAQHF. Full variable domain (rest looked up from reference TRBV19 and TRBJ1-5): DGGITQSPKYLFRKEGQNVTLSCEQNLNHDAMYWYRQDPGQGLRLIYYSQIVNDFQKGDIAEGYSVSREKKESFPLTVTSAQKNPTAFYLCASSSLQAQHFGDGTRLSIL.

J is TRBJ1-6 and V is TRBV10-3, with D unclear. CDR3 length: 17 amino acids. The V end was cut by 2 bases, the J end by 7 bases, with 18 bases between. Germline V gene sequence: CDR1 ENHRY, CDR2 SYGVKD. The DNA of the CDR3 is TGTGCCATCAGTGAGGCACCTCGGGGAGAAGCAAATTCACCCCTCCACTTT. Protein sequence: CAISEAPRGEANSPLHF.

The chain is built from TRBV6-6 and TRBJ2-7; a weak D match, TRBD1 (6 bases). V was trimmed by 7 bases and J by 1 base, leaving 14 bases between them. Germline CDR1 MNHNY, CDR2 SVGAGI (reference sequence). The CDR3 runs to 14 residues. The CDR3 here is CASTEKGGSYEQYF. CDR3 bases: TGTGCCAGCACAGAAAAAGGGGGATCCTACGAGCAGTACTTC.

The J gene is TRBJ2-7, the V gene TRBV6-5, with D possibly called TRBD1 or TRBD2 (5 bases each). Germline CDR1 and CDR2: MNHEY and SVGAGI. V gave up 6 bases and J gave up 2 bases, with 14 bases separating them. The CDR3 consists of 14 residues. The CDR3 DNA reads TGTGCCAGCAGAAGGGACCGCTCCCCCTACGAGCAGTACTTC. Amino acids: CASRRDRSPYEQYF.

J is TRBJ2-1 and V is TRBV10-3; 12 nucleotides agree with TRBD2. The germline V gene has CDR1 ENHRY and CDR2 SYGVKD. The J segment lost 12 bases and the V segment lost 4 bases, leaving 7 bases of the junction unmatched. The CDR3 is 14 residues long. CDR3 coding DNA: TGTGCCATCAGTGGGACTAGCGGGGCCCTAGGGCAGTTCTTC. It codes for CAISGTSGALGQFF.

The chain is built from TRBV9 and TRBJ2-1; D may be TRBD1 (6 bases). The germline V gene has CDR1 SGDLS and CDR2 YYNGEE. This CDR3 has 12 residues. The V and J ends lost 4 bases and 10 bases respectively, with 12 bases between them. The chain's CDR3 is CASSSTGQEQFF. Here the CDR3 DNA reads TGTGCCAGCAGCTCGACTGGACAGGAGCAGTTCTTC. The full variable domain, rest sourced from reference TRBV9 and TRBJ2-1, is DSGVTQTPKHLITATGQRVTLRCSPRSGDLSVYWYQQSLDQGLQFLIQYYNGEERAKGNILERFSAQQFPDLHSELNLSSLELGDSALYFCASSSTGQEQFFGPGTRLTVL.

The chain recombines TRBV5-6 with TRBJ1-2; perhaps TRBD1 as D (5 bases). The CDR3 runs to 13 residues. V lost 0 bases to trimming and J lost 8 bases, with 11 bases between them. Germline CDR1 is SGHDT and CDR2 is YYEEEE. CDR3 region: CASSLANGDGYTF. The CDR3 DNA reads TGTGCCAGCAGCTTGGCCAATGGGGACGGCTACACCTTC. The full variable domain, in which reference TRBV5-6 and TRBJ1-2 provide the parts outside the CDR3, is DAGVTQSPTHLIKTRGQQVTLRCSPKSGHDTVSWYQQALGQGPQFIFQYYEEEERQRGNFPDRFSGHQFPNYSSELNVNALLLGDSALYLCASSLANGDGYTFGSGTRLTVV.

This chain links TRBV19 with TRBJ1-5; D ambiguous. The germline V gene has CDR1 LNHDA and CDR2 SQIVND (reference sequence). V dropped 5 bases and J dropped 6 bases, with 11 bases sitting between them. The CDR3 is made up of 13 amino acids. CDR3 sequence reads: CASSPALFQPQHF. In DNA, the CDR3 is TGTGCCAGTAGTCCCGCTCTCTTTCAGCCCCAGCATTTT.